A selection of T cell receptor beta chains follows, all from one sample in a study of T cell responses to AZD1222 COVID-19 vaccine. Profiling relied on immunoSEQ multiplex PCR, and the TCRdb table lists in-frame clones only, not all of them. The profile shows 150,000 or so clones, more than 75% of them singletons. The sequences come from peripheral blood, collected 28 days after the second AZD1222 dose. The receptors stem from an adult who received the AZD1222 COVID-19 vaccine. The CDR3 runs from the conserved cysteine through the conserved F or W. Each record gives: CDR3 protein, CDR3 DNA, D gene, J gene, V gene, clone size. D genes are given only for firm matches. Part of the rows lack a size; the others show once, few, many or a class for expanded clones.

CDR3aa: CASSISRGNNQPQHF
CDR3nt: TGTGCCAGTAGTATAAGCAGGGGGAACAATCAGCCCCAGCATTTT
d_gene: TRBD1
j_gene: TRBJ1-5
v_gene: TRBV19
abundance: -

CDR3aa: CASSQEQGAYGYTF
CDR3nt: TGTGCCAGCAGTCAAGAACAGGGTGCTTATGGCTACACCTTC
d_gene: -
j_gene: TRBJ1-2
v_gene: TRBV2
abundance: -

CDR3aa: CASSLTGPRSEKLFF
CDR3nt: TGTGCCAGCAGTTTAACGGGGCCCCGTAGCGAAAAACTGTTTTTT
d_gene: -
j_gene: TRBJ1-4
v_gene: TRBV27
abundance: once

CDR3aa: CSASPSSPLHF
CDR3nt: TGCAGTGCTAGCCCAAGCTCACCCCTCCACTTT
d_gene: -
j_gene: TRBJ1-6
v_gene: TRBV20-1
abundance: -

CDR3aa: CASSFSDRNADEKLFF
CDR3nt: TGCGCCAGCAGCTTCTCCGACAGGAACGCGGATGAAAAACTGTTTTTT
d_gene: -
j_gene: TRBJ1-4
v_gene: TRBV5-1
abundance: once

CDR3aa: CASVLWGAGADTQYF
CDR3nt: TGTGCCAGCGTCTTGTGGGGGGCAGGCGCAGATACGCAGTATTTT
d_gene: -
j_gene: TRBJ2-3
v_gene: TRBV5-4
abundance: -

CDR3aa: CASSLHRLLDYGYTF
CDR3nt: TGTGCCAGCAGCCTCCACCGCCTTCTAGACTATGGCTACACCTTC
d_gene: -
j_gene: TRBJ1-2
v_gene: TRBV7-2
abundance: -

CDR3aa: CASSLGGQTEAFF
CDR3nt: TGTGCCAGCAGTTTAGGTGGTCAGACTGAAGCTTTCTTT
d_gene: -
j_gene: TRBJ1-1
v_gene: TRBV12-3/TRBV12-4
abundance: -

CDR3aa: CSGITPNTEAFF
CDR3nt: TGCAGCGGAATCACACCGAACACTGAAGCTTTCTTT
d_gene: -
j_gene: TRBJ1-1
v_gene: TRBV29-1
abundance: -

CDR3aa: CASSPSGGHYGYTF
CDR3nt: TGTGCCAGCAGCCCTAGTGGGGGACACTATGGCTACACCTTC
d_gene: -
j_gene: TRBJ1-2
v_gene: TRBV9
abundance: once

CDR3aa: CASSAAGEKLFF
CDR3nt: TGTGCCAGCAGCGCTGCTGGGGAAAAACTGTTTTTT
d_gene: -
j_gene: TRBJ1-4
v_gene: TRBV2
abundance: -

CDR3aa: CASSPRGNYGYTF
CDR3nt: TGTGCCAGCAGTCCCAGGGGCAACTATGGCTACACCTTC
d_gene: -
j_gene: TRBJ1-2
v_gene: TRBV3-1/TRBV3-2
abundance: -

CDR3aa: CASTGGRGRLNQPQHF
CDR3nt: TGTGCCAGCACCGGGGGCAGAGGGCGACTCAATCAGCCCCAGCATTTT
d_gene: -
j_gene: TRBJ1-5
v_gene: TRBV2
abundance: few

CDR3aa: CASSGSKTYGYTF
CDR3nt: TGTGCCAGCAGTGGCAGTAAAACTTATGGCTACACCTTC
d_gene: -
j_gene: TRBJ1-2
v_gene: TRBV12-3/TRBV12-4
abundance: once

CDR3aa: CASSLGQGLKETQYF
CDR3nt: TGTGCCAGCAGCCTGGGACAGGGGTTAAAAGAGACCCAGTACTTC
d_gene: TRBD1
j_gene: TRBJ2-5
v_gene: TRBV11-2
abundance: once

CDR3aa: CASSRPGDSYGYTF
CDR3nt: TGTGCCAGCAGCCGCCCCGGGGACAGCTATGGCTACACCTTC
d_gene: TRBD1
j_gene: TRBJ1-2
v_gene: TRBV28
abundance: -

CDR3aa: CASSARGRPVQQYF
CDR3nt: TGTGCCAGCAGCGCCAGGGGGCGTCCGGTTCAGCAGTACTTC
d_gene: TRBD1
j_gene: TRBJ2-7
v_gene: TRBV13
abundance: -